These 5 T cell receptor delta chains originate from one sample sequenced in a study of gamma-delta T cells after stem cell transplantation. TCRdb reprocessed the RT-PCR reads through CATT. The sample includes fewer than 2,000 delta-chain clones, about 1.5% of them seen just once. The sequencing sample was made of gamma-delta T cells. The receptors stem from a human donor. It is not recorded whose cells these are; they may come from a transplant donor.

Notes on this clone: TCRdb attributes to this sequence the protein of a much larger clone, which differs from the DNA translation at residue 11; a read error is likely, and the protein displayed is translated from the DNA. The chain recombines TRDV2 with TRDJ1, with 7 positions matching TRDD3. The V segment lost 2 bases and the J segment 4 bases; nucleotides outside the gene matches: 12. The CDR3 runs 16 residues. The germline CDR1 and CDR2 sequences are GEAIGNYY and EKD. The CDR3: CACDKVGESYIDKLIF. CDR3 nucleotide sequence: TGTGCCTGTGACAAGGTGGGGGAATCGTACATCGATAAACTCATCTTT.

This clone has just a few counts. TCRdb attributes to this sequence the protein of a much larger clone, which differs from the DNA translation at residue 11; a read error is likely, and the protein displayed is translated from the DNA. V and J are TRDV2 and TRDJ1; 9 bases are a match to TRDD3. Germline CDR1 and CDR2: GEAIGNYY and EKD. V was pared by 4 bases and J by 4 bases, with 12 bases of the junction left unmatched. The CDR3 spans 16 residues. This CDR3 is CACDALLGDYIDKLIF. CDR3 nucleotides: TGTGCCTGTGATGCCTTACTGGGGGACTACATCGATAAACTCATCTTT.

Only a few counts were recorded for this clone. TCRdb assigns this DNA the protein of a much larger clone, which departs from its translation at residue 14; this likely reflects a read error, and the protein shown comes from translating the DNA. The chain recombines TRDV2 with TRDJ1; TRDD3 matches at 7 bases. The CDR3 runs 16 residues. From germline, CDR1 is GEAIGNYY and CDR2 EKD. CDR3 bases: TGTGCCTGTGACACGCTGGGGGTCCCGGGCACCGATAAACCCATCTTT. This codes for CACDTLGVPGTDKPIF.

With respect to this clone: The protein TCRdb lists belongs to a much larger clone and differs from this DNA's translation at residue 7, which points to a read error; the protein shown is made from the DNA. J is TRDJ1 and V is TRDV2, with D tentatively TRDD3 (6 bases). The germline CDR1 and CDR2 sequences are GEAIGNYY and EKD. The ends were cut back, 2 bases at V and 4 bases at J, with 19 bases in the middle. CDR3 length: 16 amino acids. Here the CDR3 DNA reads TGTGCCTGTGACAATCTCGAGATACGAGGGGGCGATAAACTCATCTTT. Its protein is CACDNLEIRGGDKLIF.

This clone was counted between two and nine times. The protein that TCRdb holds for this DNA derives from a much larger clone and differs from the translated DNA at residue 3, which likely indicates a read error; the protein shown here is translated from the DNA. The chain employs TRDV2 and TRDJ1; D unresolved. CDR3 length equals 14 residues. Germline loops: CDR1 GEAIGNYY, CDR2 EKD. The CDR3 nucleotides are TGTGCCAGTGACACCGCCCCCACCACCGATAAACTCATCTTT. It yields the protein CASDTAPTTDKLIF.